Described below is a single T cell receptor beta chain sequence and its context. Its antigen is undetermined. Healthy donors had no documented immune events, such as infections, while sampled. The sample belongs to a study of identifying expanded T cells in peripheral blood. Study results and limitations: Two-week clone count variance significantly increased as total template count grew.

Sequenced by immunoSEQ multiplex PCR; TCRdb stores in-frame clones only, minus some. The table lists about 130,000 clones, around nine tenths of them singletons. V dropped 6 bases and J dropped 2 bases, with 7 bases sitting between them. The CDR3 has 12 amino acids. Germline assignment: CDR1 MGHDK and CDR2 SYGVNS. This chain uses TRBV25-1 with TRBJ1-1; D unresolved. The material sequenced was blood. The TCR originated in a person aged 18 to 70 in good health. The DNA of the CDR3 is TGTGCCAGCAGAATAGGAAACACTGAAGCTTTCTTT. Protein product: CASRIGNTEAFF.